This TCR beta chain was identified in a study of control samples from healthy donors and cancer patients. This clone was seen only once. Assay used: immunoSEQ multiplex PCR; TCRdb lists only in-frame clones, some missing. The data hold roughly 79,000 clones, with approximately 84% observed a single time. This CDR3 is 14 amino acids long. V gave up 0 bases and J gave up 3 bases, with 10 bases separating them. The germline CDR1 and CDR2 sequences are SGHDT and YYEEEE. The chain joins TRBV5-6 to TRBJ2-7; TRBD1 is a possible D gene (6 bases). The receptor was derived from a man aged 45-60 years in good health. Sequencing was done on a sample of blood. CDR3 nucleotide sequence: TGTGCCAGCAGCTTGGGGGGGCCGGTCTACGAGCAGTACTTC. This translates into CASSLGGPVYEQYF.